This T cell receptor (beta chain) was profiled in a study of blood T cell repertoires in COVID-19. Sequencing was performed with immunoSEQ multiplex PCR; in TCRdb, only in-frame clones are kept and a portion is missing. The sample shows roughly 140,000 clones, over 75% of them seen only once. Per the germline V gene, CDR1 is LGHNA and CDR2 is YSLEER. The length of the CDR3 is 15 residues. Trimming removed 0 bases from V and 1 base from J; junction bases left unmatched: 2. The clonotype originates from a woman in her 30s with acute COVID-19. V usage is TRBV4-3 and J usage is TRBJ1-2, with 7 bases identical to TRBD1. Sample: PBMCs or T cells enriched from blood (not recorded which). The CDR3 region is CASSQDRGVNYGYTF. Written as DNA, the CDR3 is TGCGCCAGCAGCCAAGACAGGGGGGTTAACTATGGCTACACCTTC.